These 17 T cell receptor beta chains were all obtained from the same sample, sequenced in a study of beta chain features in type 1 diabetes. Of the isolated RNA, all was reverse transcribed, and so the sequenced material was expressed TCRB transcripts. Profiled with immunoSEQ multiplex PCR; TCRdb holds only in-frame clones, not every one. Of about 620,000 clones listed, around a sixth are singletons. Sequencing was performed on naive CD4+ T cells from blood. All receptors derive from a young man in good health.

CDR3 DNA: TGTGCCTGGAGTGTTTTGTCCAACTATGGCTACACCTTC. Translating gives CAWSVLSNYGYTF. The J gene is TRBJ1-2, the V gene TRBV30; D is undetermined. CDR3 size: 13 residues. V lost 0 bases to trimming and J lost 2 bases, with 7 bases between them. Germline V gene sequence: CDR1 GTSNPN, CDR2 SVGIG (reference sequence).

The V gene is TRBV7-9, the J gene TRBJ1-1; 8 bases match TRBD1. This CDR3 contains 13 residues. The germline V gene encodes CDR1 SEHNR and CDR2 FQNEAQ (reference sequence). V shed 5 bases and J 6 bases; nucleotides not matched to a gene: 5. The CDR3 DNA sequence: TGTGCCAGCAGCCCTACGGACAGGGCTGAAGCTTTCTTT. Amino acid sequence: CASSPTDRAEAFF.

This chain connects TRBV29-1 to TRBJ2-5; 11 nucleotides match TRBD2. Germline CDR1 reads SQVTM; CDR2 reads ANQGSEA. J was trimmed by 4 bases and V by 4 bases; bases with no gene match: 8. This CDR3 has 15 residues. This CDR3 is CSVAPVAGGPETQYF. Here the CDR3 DNA reads TGCAGCGTTGCTCCTGTAGCGGGAGGGCCAGAGACCCAGTACTTC.

The chain is built from TRBV13 and TRBJ1-1; the D gene is possibly TRBD1 (5 bases). The germline V and J ends were trimmed by 1 base and 11 bases, with 14 bases remaining between them. Germline CDR1 and CDR2: PRHDT and FYEKMQ (reference sequence). The CDR3 is 13 amino acids. Written as DNA, the CDR3 is TGTGCCAGCAGCTTAGCTGGGGGAGTGGGGGCTTTCTTT. Its protein product is CASSLAGGVGAFF.

The chain has TRBV20-1 and TRBJ2-1, with no clear D. This CDR3 spans 10 amino acids. Germline values: CDR1 DFQATT, CDR2 SNEGSKA (reference sequence). For the CDR3, the DNA is TGCAGGACCCCATACAATGAGCAGTTCTTC. Its translation: CRTPYNEQFF.

On this clone itself: This sample also contains other DNA sequences that code for the same CDR3. J is TRBJ2-3 and V is TRBV18; TRBD1 agrees at 8 bases. The CDR3 contains 15 residues. The trim removed 3 bases at V and 1 base at J, leaving 3 bases unmatched. CDR1 is KGHSH, CDR2 LQKENI, per germline. The CDR3 region is CASSPDRVGTDTQYF. DNA for the CDR3: TGTGCCAGCTCACCGGACAGGGTTGGCACAGATACGCAGTATTTT.

This clone has only a few counts. This chain links TRBV4-3 with TRBJ1-1; D unresolved. V lost 4 bases, J lost 0 bases, and 12 bases lay in between. In germline, CDR1 is LGHNA, CDR2 YSLEER. The CDR3 covers 15 residues. In DNA, the CDR3 is TGCGCCAGCAGCCTCCGGCCTACATTGAACACTGAAGCTTTCTTT. It encodes CASSLRPTLNTEAFF.

Regarding this clone: The sample carries other DNA sequences with the same CDR3. This chain connects TRBV19 to TRBJ2-2, with 7 bases fitting TRBD1. The germline CDR1 and CDR2 sequences are LNHDA and SQIVND (reference sequence). V lost 3 bases to trimming and J lost 3 bases; unmatched junction nucleotides: 4. The CDR3 has 15 amino acids. CDR3: CASSILDRDTGELFF. DNA of the CDR3: TGTGCCAGTAGTATTCTCGACAGGGACACCGGGGAGCTGTTTTTT.

This clone has a handful of counts. The chain links TRBV7-8 to TRBJ1-1; no clear D. This CDR3 region has 14 residues. CDR1 is SGHVS and CDR2 is FQNEAQ in the germline V gene. Trimming cost V 5 bases and J 3 bases, with 13 bases left between them. Here the CDR3 DNA reads TGTGCCAGCAGCCTCCCGGGATTCGACACTGAAGCTTTCTTT. As protein: CASSLPGFDTEAFF.

Turning to this clone: A read error is possible here, since a much larger clone lies one base away. This specimen includes other DNA sequences encoding the same CDR3. Written as DNA, the CDR3 is TGTGCCAGCAGCCCATACAATGAGCAGTTCTTC. As protein: CASSPYNEQFF. This chain uses TRBV7-9 with TRBJ2-1; no clear D. The CDR3 runs to 11 residues. Germline CDR1 reads SEHNR; CDR2 reads FQNEAQ (reference sequence). Trimming shortened V by 5 bases and J by 4 bases, and 3 bases separated the two germline ends.

This clone was detected a few times. This chain uses TRBV18 with TRBJ1-1, with no clear D. Germline CDR1 KGHSH, CDR2 LQKENI. The CDR3 loop spans 14 amino acids. Trimming cost V 1 base and J 0 bases, with 6 bases left between them. CDR3 sequence reads: CASSPRVLNTEAFF. The DNA of the CDR3 is TGTGCCAGCTCACCACGGGTGCTGAACACTGAAGCTTTCTTT.

This rearrangement joins TRBV7-2 to TRBJ2-7, with 9 bases lining up with TRBD1. Germline V gene sequence: CDR1 SGHTA, CDR2 FQGNSA. CDR3 length equals 13 residues. V trimming: 5 bases; J trimming: 6 bases; junction bases outside the gene matches: 5. CDR3 loop: CASSPGQGAEQYF. The CDR3 coding sequence is TGTGCCAGCAGCCCGGGACAGGGAGCCGAGCAGTACTTC.

In this sample, this clone turned up a few times. The chain links TRBV5-4 to TRBJ2-1, with TRBD1 identical over 9 bases. Germline loops: CDR1 SGHNT, CDR2 YYREEE (reference sequence). J gave up 10 bases and V 4 bases, and 6 bases lay outside the gene matches. The CDR3 runs to 13 residues. The CDR3 region is CASSKGQGSEQFF. Here the CDR3 DNA reads TGTGCCAGCAGCAAGGGACAGGGAAGCGAGCAGTTCTTC.

This clone was observed a few times. The V gene is TRBV7-2, the J gene TRBJ2-7; 9 positions match TRBD1. Germline V gene lookup returns CDR1 SGHTA and CDR2 FQGNSA. The V gene end was trimmed by 3 bases and the J gene end by 3 bases; junction bases not matched to a gene: 6. The CDR3 has 15 residues. The CDR3 spells CASSLGQGTHYEQYF. The CDR3 DNA sequence: TGTGCCAGCAGCTTGGGACAGGGCACCCACTACGAGCAGTACTTC.

This clone showed up many times. The chain recombines TRBV5-1 with TRBJ2-1; D perhaps matches TRBD1 (6 bases). This CDR3 has 18 amino acids. Between the trimmed V and J ends, which lost 3 bases and 6 bases, there was a span of 25 bases. Germline V lookup: CDR1 SGHRS, CDR2 YFSETQ. The CDR3: CASSWGRRLDYVGNEQFF. The CDR3 DNA follows: TGCGCCAGCAGCTGGGGGCGGCGTCTTGACTATGTTGGCAATGAGCAGTTCTTC.

In its sample, this clone was seen many times. J is TRBJ2-1 and V is TRBV10-3; 10 positions agree with TRBD1. CDR1 and CDR2 from the germline V gene are ENHRY and SYGVKD. J was trimmed by 7 bases and V by 2 bases; bases with no gene match: 2. CDR3 length: 14 amino acids. CDR3 sequence reads: CAISERTGGNEQFF. In DNA, the CDR3 is TGTGCCATCAGTGAGAGGACAGGGGGAAATGAGCAGTTCTTC.

This clone showed up just a few times. The rearrangement joins TRBV27 to TRBJ2-7, with D perhaps given as TRBD1 or TRBD2 (5 bases each). Germline CDR1 is MNHEY and CDR2 is SMNVEV (reference sequence). The CDR3 extends over 11 amino acids. V was clipped by 4 bases and J by 12 bases, with 13 bases between them. CDR3: CASSYRDRRYF. CDR3 coding DNA: TGTGCCAGCAGTTACCGGGACCGGAGGTACTTC.